This T cell receptor beta chain is drawn from a study of patients and donors after allogeneic stem cell transplantation. Via MiXCR, TCRdb re-called the RT-PCR reads, giving one row per CDR3 protein. The table records roughly 880,000 distinct CDR3 sequences, 18% of them present only once. The sample holds a few counts of this clonotype. The ends lost 5 bases at V and 3 bases at J; junction bases unmatched: 3. CDR3 length equals 14 residues. Per germline, CDR1 DFQATT and CDR2 SNEGSKA (reference sequence). The chain uses TRBV20-1 and TRBJ2-3; 12 bases map to TRBD2. The sequenced material came from blood, either unsorted or a sorted T cell fraction (not recorded which). The TCR sequence derives from a human donor who was either an allogeneic HSCT recipient or a stem cell or donor lymphocyte infusion donor (not recorded which). It is not recorded whose cells these are; they may come from a transplant donor. As DNA, the CDR3 is TGCAGTGCTCCTAGCGGGGGGGCGACAGATACGCAGTATTTT. Translated, it gives CSAPSGGATDTQYF.